The clone carrying this T cell receptor (beta chain) was seen once. Its target is unknown. The length of the CDR3 is 12 residues. V was pared by 2 bases and J by 2 bases, with 4 bases between. The V gene's germline CDR1 is MDHEN and CDR2 SYDVKM. The sample belongs to a study of CD8 T cells in ankylosing spondylitis. Broader study findings: A TCR beta motif made of roughly eight highly homologous variants seemed typical of ankylosing spondylitis blood. Researchers reportedly found disease-linked clones significantly enriched in matched ankylosing spondylitis synovial fluid.

Researchers built TCR beta libraries using quantitative 5'-RACE with molecular barcodes. One entry per CDR3 protein, called by TCRdb with MiXCR from the 5' RACE reads. Of approximately 250,000 distinct CDR3 sequences in the sample, roughly a quarter were seen once. The chain recombines TRBV28 with TRBJ2-7; D is uncertain. This clonotype was sampled from a male donor with ankylosing spondylitis or in good health (not recorded which). The sequenced sample was blood, either unsorted or a sorted T cell fraction (not recorded which). The CDR3 sequence: CASSLKAYEQYF. CDR3 nucleotide sequence: TGTGCCAGCAGTTTAAAGGCCTACGAGCAGTACTTC.